Only one count was recorded for the clone carrying this T cell receptor beta chain. TCRdb re-called the 5' RACE reads through MiXCR, storing one row per CDR3 protein. The repertoire holds 610,000 or so distinct CDR3 sequences, with 12% as singletons. This entry is derived from a study of T cells after yellow fever vaccination. V lost 3 bases to trimming and J lost 0 bases, with 10 bases between them. This CDR3 region has 16 residues. The germline V gene has CDR1 SGHRS and CDR2 YFSETQ. This material consisted of PBMCs, taken on the day of the yellow fever booster vaccination. The rearrangement joins TRBV5-1 to TRBJ2-6; D is ambiguous. This TCR was recovered from a man aged 25-45 years who received the YFV17D yellow fever vaccine. The CDR3 DNA reads as TGCGCCAGCAGCTCCCGGATCCTCTCTGGGGCCAACGTCCTGACTTTC. It yields the protein CASSSRILSGANVLTF.